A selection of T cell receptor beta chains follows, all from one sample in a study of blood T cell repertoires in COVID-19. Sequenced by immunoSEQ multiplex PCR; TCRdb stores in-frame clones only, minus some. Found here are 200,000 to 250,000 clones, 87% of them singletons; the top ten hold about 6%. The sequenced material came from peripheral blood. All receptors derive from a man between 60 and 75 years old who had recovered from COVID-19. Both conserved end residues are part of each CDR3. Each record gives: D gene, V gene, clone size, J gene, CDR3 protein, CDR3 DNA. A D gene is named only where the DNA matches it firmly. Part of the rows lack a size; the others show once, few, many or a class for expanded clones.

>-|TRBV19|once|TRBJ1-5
CASSDRGAINQPQHF
TGTGCCAGTAGTGATCGGGGGGCCATCAATCAGCCCCAGCATTTT
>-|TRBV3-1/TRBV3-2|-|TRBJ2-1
CASSLRGSSYNEQFF
TGTGCCAGCAGCCTCCGGGGGAGCTCCTACAATGAGCAGTTCTTC
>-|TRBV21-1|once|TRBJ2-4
CAREGAQGGTLAKNIQYF
TGTGCACGAGAGGGGGCGCAGGGGGGAACCCTAGCCAAAAACATTCAGTACTTC
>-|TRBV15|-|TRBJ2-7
CATSWGGQGGYEQYF
TGTGCCACCAGCTGGGGGGGGCAGGGCGGGTACGAGCAGTACTTC
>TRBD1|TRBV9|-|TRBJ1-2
CASSFKPGQGDGYTF
TGTGCCAGCAGCTTTAAACCGGGACAGGGGGATGGCTACACCTTC
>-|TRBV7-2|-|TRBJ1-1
CASSPNHFGNTEAFF
TGTGCCAGCAGCCCAAACCACTTCGGGAACACTGAAGCTTTCTTT
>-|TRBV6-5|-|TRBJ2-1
CASSSGLFPYNEQFF
TGTGCCAGCAGTTCAGGGCTTTTTCCCTACAATGAGCAGTTCTTC
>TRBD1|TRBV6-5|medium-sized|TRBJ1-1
CASRIPTGPTEAFF
TGTGCCAGCAGGATTCCGACAGGGCCAACTGAAGCTTTCTTT
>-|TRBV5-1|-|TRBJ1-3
CASSLVPGGNTIYF
TGCGCCAGCAGCTTGGTCCCCGGGGGAAACACCATATATTTT
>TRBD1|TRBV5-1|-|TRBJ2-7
CASSYRQGPYEQYF
TGCGCCAGCAGCTACCGACAGGGGCCTTACGAGCAGTACTTC
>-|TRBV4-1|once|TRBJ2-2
CASSAHAANTGELFF
TGCGCCAGCAGCGCTCATGCGGCGAACACCGGGGAGCTGTTTTTT
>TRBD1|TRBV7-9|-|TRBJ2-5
CASSLGGTDSLAETQYF
TGTGCCAGCAGCTTAGGGGGGACAGATTCCCTGGCCGAGACCCAGTACTTC
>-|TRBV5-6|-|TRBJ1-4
CASTPGAAEGKLFF
TGTGCCAGTACGCCAGGGGCGGCTGAGGGAAAACTGTTTTTT
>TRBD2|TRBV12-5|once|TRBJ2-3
CASGVAGASTDTQYF
TGTGCTAGTGGTGTAGCGGGGGCTAGCACAGATACGCAGTATTTT
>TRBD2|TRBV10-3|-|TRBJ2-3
CAISDRTSGRATDTQYF
TGTGCCATCAGTGATAGGACTAGCGGGAGGGCCACAGATACGCAGTATTTT
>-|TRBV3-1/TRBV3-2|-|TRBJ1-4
CASSQDVRATNEKLFF
TGTGCCAGCAGCCAAGATGTGAGGGCAACTAATGAAAAACTGTTTTTT
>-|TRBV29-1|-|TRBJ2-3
CSADSSDTQYF
TGCAGCGCAGACTCCTCAGATACGCAGTATTTT
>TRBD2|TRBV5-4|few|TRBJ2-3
CASSLALAGGWTDTQYF
TGTGCCAGCAGCTTGGCCCTAGCGGGAGGGTGGACAGATACGCAGTATTTT
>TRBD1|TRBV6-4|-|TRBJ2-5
CASSHGQGWQETQYF
TGTGCCAGCAGTCACGGACAGGGGTGGCAAGAGACCCAGTACTTC
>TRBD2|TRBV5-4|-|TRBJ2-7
CASSKGRGTNLYEQYF
TGTGCCAGCAGCAAAGGGCGGGGGACTAACCTTTACGAGCAGTACTTC
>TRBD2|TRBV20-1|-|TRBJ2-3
CSASKLAGSTDTQYF
TGCAGTGCTAGTAAACTAGCGGGGAGCACAGATACGCAGTATTTT
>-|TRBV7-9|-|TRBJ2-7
CASSFGGMGSYEQYF
TGTGCCAGCAGCTTCGGCGGGATGGGGTCGTACGAGCAGTACTTC
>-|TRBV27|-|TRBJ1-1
CASRNRARNTEAFF
TGTGCCAGCAGAAACAGGGCCAGGAACACTGAAGCTTTCTTT
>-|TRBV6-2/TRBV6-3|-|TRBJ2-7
CASSLSEANYEQYF
TGTGCCAGCAGTCTCTCAGAGGCCAACTACGAGCAGTACTTC
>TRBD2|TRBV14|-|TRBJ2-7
CARPGGADGGEAYEQYF
TGTGCCCGGCCGGGGGGGGCAGACGGGGGAGAGGCCTACGAGCAGTACTTC
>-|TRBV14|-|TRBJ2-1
CASSQRGGVYNEQFF
TGTGCCAGCAGCCAAAGAGGGGGAGTGTACAATGAGCAGTTCTTC
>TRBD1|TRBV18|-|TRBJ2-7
CASSESQGAGEQYF
TGTGCCAGCTCAGAGTCGCAGGGGGCTGGGGAGCAGTACTTC
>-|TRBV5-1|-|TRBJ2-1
CASSSRTENNEQFF
TGCGCCAGCAGCTCCCGGACAGAGAACAATGAGCAGTTCTTC
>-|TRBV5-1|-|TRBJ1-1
CASREQPNTEAFF
TGCGCCAGCAGGGAACAGCCGAACACTGAAGCTTTCTTT
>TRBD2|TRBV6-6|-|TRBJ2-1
CASKGGLGEQFF
TGTGCCAGCAAAGGGGGACTAGGGGAGCAGTTCTTC
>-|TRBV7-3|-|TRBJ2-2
CASSPSGSNTGELFF
TGTGCCAGCAGCCCCAGCGGGTCTAACACCGGGGAGCTGTTTTTT
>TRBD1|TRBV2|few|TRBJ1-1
CASRGQMNTEAFF
TGTGCCAGCAGGGGACAGATGAACACTGAAGCTTTCTTT
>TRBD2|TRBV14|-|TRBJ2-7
CASSQGTSGTYEQYF
TGTGCCAGCAGCCAAGGGACTAGCGGAACCTACGAGCAGTACTTC